A selection of T cell receptor beta chains follows, all from one sample in a study of blood T cell repertoires in COVID-19. TCRdb keeps only in-frame clones here, not all; method: immunoSEQ multiplex PCR. This table has around 55,000 clones, around 85% appearing once. Input material: peripheral blood. These receptors were collected from a human donor in a cohort sampled during active COVID-19. The CDR3 runs from the conserved cysteine through the conserved F or W. A D gene is named only where the DNA matches it firmly. Clone size is not always given. Where it is, it says once, few, many or a class for expanded clones.

j_call clone_size v_call d_call cdr3_nt cdr3_aa
TRBJ2-7 NA TRBV19 NA TGTGCCAGTAGTACCTCCCTGTCCTCACTGTACGAGCAGTACTTC CASSTSLSSLYEQYF
TRBJ1-1 few TRBV7-9 NA TGTGCCAGCAGCTTACATACTGAAGCTTTCTTT CASSLHTEAFF
TRBJ1-3 NA TRBV29-1 NA TGCAGCGTTGAAGTGTTTCAGATGTCTGGAAACACCATATATTTT CSVEVFQMSGNTIYF
TRBJ1-2 NA TRBV29-1 TRBD1 TGCAGCGTGGCCCCGGGACAGGGGATGAACTATGGCTACACCTTC CSVAPGQGMNYGYTF
TRBJ2-1 NA TRBV11-3 TRBD2 TGTGCCAGCAGCCTATCCCTAGCGGGAGGGTTGAATGAGCAGTTCTTC CASSLSLAGGLNEQFF
TRBJ1-5 few TRBV7-2 NA TGTGCCAGCAGCTACGGACAAACTAGCAATCAGCCCCAGCATTTT CASSYGQTSNQPQHF
TRBJ2-7 NA TRBV6-5 NA TGTGCCAGCAGTACTCGACAGGTGAACTACGAGCAGTACTTC CASSTRQVNYEQYF
TRBJ2-5 NA TRBV6-5 TRBD2 TGTGCCAGCACTCCCGCGGGAGGGCCGGAAGAGACCCAGTACTTC CASTPAGGPEETQYF
TRBJ2-7 once TRBV18 NA TGTGCCAGCTCACCTAGCAGGGGTAGTGGGGTTTACGAGCAGTACTTC CASSPSRGSGVYEQYF
TRBJ2-1 once TRBV18 TRBD2 TGTGCCAGCTCACCACCGAACGGGCTAGCGGGAGGCAATGAGCAGTTCTTC CASSPPNGLAGGNEQFF
TRBJ1-5 NA TRBV4-2 NA TGTGCCAGCAGCCAAGTTGGTGGTGGGGGCGGGGGCTATCAGCCCCAGCATTTT CASSQVGGGGGGYQPQHF
TRBJ2-1 NA TRBV15 TRBD2 TGTGCCACCAGAATTCCGGGACTAGCGGGAGAACATGAGCAGTTCTTC CATRIPGLAGEHEQFF
TRBJ2-1 NA TRBV5-4 NA TGTGCCAGCAGCTCCAAAAGGTCACAGGGAAGCTCCTACAATGAGCAGTTCTTC CASSSKRSQGSSYNEQFF
TRBJ1-1 once TRBV7-3 NA TGTGCCAGCAGCTTAACGAGCGGGGTGGGTGAAGCTTTCTTT CASSLTSGVGEAFF
TRBJ2-7 NA TRBV19 TRBD2 TGTGCCAGTACCGTTACAGCGGGAGGGCCGGGGTTGTACGAGCAGTACTTC CASTVTAGGPGLYEQYF
TRBJ1-1 NA TRBV7-2 NA TGTGCCAGCAGCTTAGATAGCGGCGGGATGAACACTGAAGCTTTCTTT CASSLDSGGMNTEAFF
TRBJ2-1 few TRBV11-3 NA TGTGCCAGCAGCTTAACTAGAGACAATGAGCAGTTCTTC CASSLTRDNEQFF
TRBJ2-5 NA TRBV4-1 NA TGCGCCAGCAGCCAAGTAGCGGCAGGGCGGGAGACCCAGTACTTC CASSQVAAGRETQYF
TRBJ1-5 NA TRBV2 TRBD1 TGTGCCAGCGGGACAGCCCCTGCGCAGCCCCAGCATTTT CASGTAPAQPQHF
TRBJ2-1 NA TRBV4-3 TRBD2 TGCGCCAGCAGCCAAGAACCCCTCGGGAGGCTCACCTCCTACAATGAGCAGTTCTTC CASSQEPLGRLTSYNEQFF
TRBJ2-2 NA TRBV10-3 NA TGTGCCATCGGCGGGACCCTGTCCACCGGGGAGCTGTTTTTT CAIGGTLSTGELFF
TRBJ1-1 NA TRBV5-1 TRBD1 TGCGCCAGCAGCGAGGGACAGTTGGGAAGGGGTTTCTTT CASSEGQLGRGFF
TRBJ1-6 few TRBV4-2 NA TGTGCCAGCAGCCAAGGGGGCAGGACGGGAGATTCACCCCTCCACTTT CASSQGGRTGDSPLHF
TRBJ2-3 NA TRBV7-2 NA TGTGCCAGCAGCTTAGGTGGGGGCGGCTTCACAGATACGCAGTATTTT CASSLGGGGFTDTQYF
TRBJ2-1 NA TRBV6-2/TRBV6-3 NA TGTGCCAGCAGTTACGGGGTAGCGGAGTACAATGAGCAGTTCTTC CASSYGVAEYNEQFF
TRBJ2-5 NA TRBV19 NA TGTGCCAGTAGTATTATAGCATGGGAGACCCAGTACTTC CASSIIAWETQYF
TRBJ2-1 NA TRBV30 TRBD2 TGTGCCTGGAGTCCGGGACTAGCGAGGGAGCAGTTCTTC CAWSPGLAREQFF
TRBJ2-5 NA TRBV9 NA TGTGCCAGCAGCGTAGCTAAAGAGACCCAGTACTTC CASSVAKETQYF
TRBJ2-5 NA TRBV6-6 NA TGTGCCAGCAGTTACTTGATAGGGGCCCAGCCGCCAGCCCAGTACTTC CASSYLIGAQPPAQYF
TRBJ2-2 NA TRBV3-1/TRBV3-2 TRBD2 TGTGCCAGCAGCAATACCCCGGGACTAGCGGGGTTCGCGAACACCGGGGAGCTGTTTTTT CASSNTPGLAGFANTGELFF
TRBJ1-1 NA TRBV10-3 NA TGTGCCATCAGTGAGTCGAGGTCAGAAAACACTGAAGCTTTCTTT CAISESRSENTEAFF
TRBJ2-1 NA TRBV6-2/TRBV6-3 TRBD2 TGTGCCAGCAGTTACCCCCGAGCGGGAGTACTAAATGAGCAGTTCTTC CASSYPRAGVLNEQFF
TRBJ2-1 NA TRBV9 TRBD2 TGTGCCAGCAGCGCCCGGGAGGGCCACCATGAGCAGTTCTTC CASSAREGHHEQFF
TRBJ1-5 NA TRBV15 NA TGTGCCACCAGCAGAGATTTGGCAGGGCGGAATCAGCCCCAGCATTTT CATSRDLAGRNQPQHF
TRBJ1-1 NA TRBV4-3 NA TGCGCCAGCAGCCAAGCCCAGGGTGGCACTGAAGCTTTCTTT CASSQAQGGTEAFF
TRBJ2-3 NA TRBV7-8 TRBD2 TGTGCCAGCAGCTTAGCAAGGGCTAGCGGGAGCGCAGATACGCAGTATTTT CASSLARASGSADTQYF
TRBJ2-7 once TRBV9 TRBD2 TGTGCCAGCAGCGTTGGGACTAGCGGCTCCTACGAGCAGTACTTC CASSVGTSGSYEQYF
TRBJ2-1 NA TRBV7-3 TRBD2 TGTGCCAGCAGCTTAATGACTAGCGGGACTGGCTATGAGCAGTTCTTC CASSLMTSGTGYEQFF
TRBJ1-5 NA TRBV19 TRBD1 TGTGCCAGTACCACACCGGGACAGCGAGGAAGGGATCAGCCCCAGCATTTT CASTTPGQRGRDQPQHF
TRBJ2-2 NA TRBV5-5 TRBD2 TGTGCCAGCAGCCCTAGACTAGCGCCTAACACCGGGGAGCTGTTTTTT CASSPRLAPNTGELFF
TRBJ2-1 few TRBV28 TRBD1 TGTGCCAGCAGTTTCCAGGGGGCTCGAGGCAATGAGCAGTTCTTC CASSFQGARGNEQFF
TRBJ2-3 NA TRBV7-9 NA TGTGCCAGCGAGGCACCCAGCACAGATACGCAGTATTTT CASEAPSTDTQYF
TRBJ2-1 NA TRBV4-3 NA TGCGCCAGCAGCCAAGGCCTAGGCCCCTCCTACAATGAGCAGTTCTTC CASSQGLGPSYNEQFF
TRBJ2-7 once TRBV11-3 TRBD2 TGTGCCAGCAGCCCAGGGACTAGCGGGGGATCCTACGAGCAGTACTTC CASSPGTSGGSYEQYF
TRBJ2-5 NA TRBV6-6 NA TGTGCCAGCAGCCGACGGGAGCAAGAGACCCAGTACTTC CASSRREQETQYF
TRBJ1-1 NA TRBV12-3/TRBV12-4 NA TGTGCCAGCAGTCGACAGTTGAACACTGAAGCTTTCTTT CASSRQLNTEAFF
TRBJ2-5 NA TRBV7-2 TRBD2 TGTGCCAGCAGCTTGGGAGGGAGCGGGAGACAAGAGACCCAGTACTTC CASSLGGSGRQETQYF
TRBJ1-5 NA TRBV2 NA TGTGCCAGCAGTGAAGCCTCAGGGTATCAGCCCCAGCATTTT CASSEASGYQPQHF